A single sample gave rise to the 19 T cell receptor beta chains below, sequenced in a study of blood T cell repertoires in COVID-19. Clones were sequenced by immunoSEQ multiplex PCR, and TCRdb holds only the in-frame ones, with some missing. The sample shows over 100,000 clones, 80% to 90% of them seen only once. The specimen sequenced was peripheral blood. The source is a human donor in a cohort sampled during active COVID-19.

The CDR3, as DNA: TGTGCCAGCAGCCTCAAGGCCACAGGGTCCTACTACAATGAGCAGTTCTTC. Encoded protein: CASSLKATGSYYNEQFF. The rearrangement links TRBV3-1 (or the pseudogene TRBV3-2) to TRBJ2-1; D may be TRBD1 (6 bases). Germline CDR1 reads LGHDT; CDR2 reads YNNKEL (reference sequence). Trimming removed 4 bases at V and 3 bases at J, with 19 bases between. The CDR3 sequence is 17 residues long.

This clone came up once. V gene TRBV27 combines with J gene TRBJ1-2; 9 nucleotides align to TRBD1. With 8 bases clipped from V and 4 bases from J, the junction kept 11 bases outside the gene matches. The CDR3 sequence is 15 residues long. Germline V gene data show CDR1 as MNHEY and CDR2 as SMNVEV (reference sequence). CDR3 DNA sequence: TGTGCCAGCCGGAAGACAGGGGGTTTGCGCTATGGCTACACCTTC. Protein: CASRKTGGLRYGYTF.

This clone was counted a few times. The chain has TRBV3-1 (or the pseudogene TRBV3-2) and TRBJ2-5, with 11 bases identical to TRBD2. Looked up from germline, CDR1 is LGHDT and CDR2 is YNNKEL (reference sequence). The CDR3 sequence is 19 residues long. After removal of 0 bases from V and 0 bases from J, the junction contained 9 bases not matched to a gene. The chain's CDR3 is CASSQDLVAGGRNQETQYF. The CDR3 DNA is TGTGCCAGCAGCCAAGATCTGGTAGCGGGAGGGAGAAACCAAGAGACCCAGTACTTC.

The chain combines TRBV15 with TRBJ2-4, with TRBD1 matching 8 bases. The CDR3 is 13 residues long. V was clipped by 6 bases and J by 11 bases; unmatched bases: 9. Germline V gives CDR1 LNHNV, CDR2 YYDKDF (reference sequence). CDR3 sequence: CATRLSGGQLQYF. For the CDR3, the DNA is TGTGCCACCAGATTATCAGGGGGCCAGCTTCAGTACTTC.

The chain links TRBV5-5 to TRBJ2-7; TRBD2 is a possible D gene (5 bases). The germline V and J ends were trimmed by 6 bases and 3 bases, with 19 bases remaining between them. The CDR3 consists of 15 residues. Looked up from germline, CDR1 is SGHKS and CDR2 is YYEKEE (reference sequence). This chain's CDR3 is CASTNRGWAGYEQYF. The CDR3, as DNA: TGTGCCAGCACAAACCGCGGGTGGGCGGGCTACGAGCAGTACTTC.

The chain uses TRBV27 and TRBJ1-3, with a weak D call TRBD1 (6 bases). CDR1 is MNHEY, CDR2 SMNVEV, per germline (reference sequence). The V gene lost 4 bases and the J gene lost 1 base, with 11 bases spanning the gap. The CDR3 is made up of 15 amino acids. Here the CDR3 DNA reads TGTGCCAGCAGTTACACCGGGACATCTGGAAACACCATATATTTT. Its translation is CASSYTGTSGNTIYF.

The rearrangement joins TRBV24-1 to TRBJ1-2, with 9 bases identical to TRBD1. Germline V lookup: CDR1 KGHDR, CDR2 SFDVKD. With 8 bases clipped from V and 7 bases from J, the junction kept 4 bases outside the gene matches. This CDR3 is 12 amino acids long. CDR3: CATMGQGGGYTF. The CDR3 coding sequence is TGTGCCACCATGGGACAGGGCGGTGGCTACACCTTC.

Written as DNA, the CDR3 is TGTGCCAGCAGTTTTACGGATAATTCACCCCTCCACTTT. Translated, it gives CASSFTDNSPLHF. The V and J genes are TRBV12-3 or TRBV12-4 and TRBJ1-6; D is unresolved. This CDR3 region has 13 residues. Trimming shortened V by 3 bases and J by 5 bases, and 5 bases separated the two germline ends.

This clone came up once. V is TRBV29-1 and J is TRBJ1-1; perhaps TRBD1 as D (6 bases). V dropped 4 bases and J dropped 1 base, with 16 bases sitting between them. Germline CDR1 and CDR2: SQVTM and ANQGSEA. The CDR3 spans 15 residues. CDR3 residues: CSVAFLGAANTEAFF. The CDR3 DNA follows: TGCAGCGTTGCTTTCTTGGGGGCGGCGAACACTGAAGCTTTCTTT.

CDR3 in amino acids: CASQGTGGVYGYTF. The CDR3, as DNA: TGTGCCAGCCAGGGGACAGGGGGTGTCTATGGCTACACCTTC. The rearrangement uses TRBV2 and TRBJ1-2; 11 bases align to TRBD1. Germline V gene lookup returns CDR1 SNHLY and CDR2 FYNNEI. Germline trimming cut 8 bases from V and 4 bases from J; bases unmatched to any gene: 6. The CDR3 contains 14 residues.

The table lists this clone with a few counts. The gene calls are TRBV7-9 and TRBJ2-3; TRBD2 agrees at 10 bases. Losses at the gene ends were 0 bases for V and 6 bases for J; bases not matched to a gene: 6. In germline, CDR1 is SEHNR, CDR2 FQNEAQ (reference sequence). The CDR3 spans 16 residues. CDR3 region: CASSLALLAGDDTQYF. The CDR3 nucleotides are TGTGCCAGCAGCTTAGCGTTGCTAGCGGGAGATGATACGCAGTATTTT.

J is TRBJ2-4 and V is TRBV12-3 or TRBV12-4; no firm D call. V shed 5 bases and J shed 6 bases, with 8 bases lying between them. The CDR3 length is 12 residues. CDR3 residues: CASSLERNIQYF. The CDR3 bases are TGTGCCAGCAGTCTTGAGCGAAACATTCAGTACTTC.

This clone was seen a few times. The CDR3 DNA is TGTGCCAGCAGCTACAAAACAGGGGGATATGGCTACACCTTC. This sequence encodes CASSYKTGGYGYTF. The chain is built from TRBV5-6 and TRBJ1-2; 8 bases fit TRBD1. V dropped 3 bases and J dropped 5; count of bases not matched to a gene: 6. This CDR3 is built from 14 residues. Germline lookup yields CDR1 SGHDT and CDR2 YYEEEE.

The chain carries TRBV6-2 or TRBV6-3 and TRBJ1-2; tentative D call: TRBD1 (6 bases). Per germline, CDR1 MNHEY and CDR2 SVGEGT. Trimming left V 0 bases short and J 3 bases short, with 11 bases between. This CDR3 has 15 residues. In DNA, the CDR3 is TGTGCCAGCAGTTACTCAGCAGGGGTGCACTATGGCTACACCTTC. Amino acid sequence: CASSYSAGVHYGYTF.

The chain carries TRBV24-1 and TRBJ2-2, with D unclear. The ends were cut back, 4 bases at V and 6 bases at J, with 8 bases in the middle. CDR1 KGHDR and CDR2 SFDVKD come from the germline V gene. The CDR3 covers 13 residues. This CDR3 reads CATSERRAGELFF. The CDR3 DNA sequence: TGTGCCACCAGTGAACGACGGGCCGGGGAGCTGTTTTTT.

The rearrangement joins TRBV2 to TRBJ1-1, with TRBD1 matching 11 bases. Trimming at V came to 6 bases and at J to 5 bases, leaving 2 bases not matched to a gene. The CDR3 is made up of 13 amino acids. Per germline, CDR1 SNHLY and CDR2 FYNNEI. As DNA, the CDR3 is TGTGCCAGCAGCGGACAGGGGGCGACTGAAGCTTTCTTT. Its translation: CASSGQGATEAFF. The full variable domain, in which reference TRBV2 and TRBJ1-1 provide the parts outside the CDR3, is EPEVTQTPSHQVTQMGQEVILRCVPISNHLYFYWYRQILGQKVEFLVSFYNNEISEKSEIFDDQFSVERPDGSNFTLKIRSTKLEDSAMYFCASSGQGATEAFFGQGTRLTVV.

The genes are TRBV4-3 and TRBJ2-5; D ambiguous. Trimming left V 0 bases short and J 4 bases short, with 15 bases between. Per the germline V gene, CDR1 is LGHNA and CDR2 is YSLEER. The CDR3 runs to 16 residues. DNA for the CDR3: TGCGCCAGCAGCCAAGATCGAGGTTGGGTCCGAGAGACCCAGTACTTC. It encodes CASSQDRGWVRETQYF.

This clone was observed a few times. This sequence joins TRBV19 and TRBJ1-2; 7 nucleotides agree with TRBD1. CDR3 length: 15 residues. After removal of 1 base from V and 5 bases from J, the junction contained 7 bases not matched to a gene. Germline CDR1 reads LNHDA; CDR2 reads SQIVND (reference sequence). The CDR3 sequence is CASSIGHQGEYGYTF. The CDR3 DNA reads TGTGCCAGTAGTATAGGTCATCAGGGGGAGTATGGCTACACCTTC.

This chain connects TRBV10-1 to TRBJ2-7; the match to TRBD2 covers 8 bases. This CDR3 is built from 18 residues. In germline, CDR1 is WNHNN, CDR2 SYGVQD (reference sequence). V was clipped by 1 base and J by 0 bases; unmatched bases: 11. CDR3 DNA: TGCGCCAGCAGTGAGTACCCGGTGGTAGCGGGATTCTCCTACGAGCAGTACTTC. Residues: CASSEYPVVAGFSYEQYF.